A single sample gave rise to the 12 T cell receptor beta chains below, sequenced in a study of T-cell memory formation after mild COVID-19. In TCRdb, the 5' RACE reads were re-called with MiXCR into one record per CDR3 protein. The data contain roughly 400,000 distinct CDR3 sequences, under 20% of them singletons. The sequenced material came from PBMCs or a T cell subset sorted from them (not recorded which). These receptors were obtained from a man between 18 and 35 years old who had mild COVID-19 (a few samples of this study predate the infection). Cell type and time point are not known.

This clonotype was seen only a few times. This sequence joins TRBV28 and TRBJ2-3; 8 bases match TRBD2. Germline values: CDR1 MDHEN, CDR2 SYDVKM. J was trimmed by 2 bases and V by 2 bases; bases with no gene match: 6. The CDR3 totals 16 residues. The CDR3 protein is CASSLGSGSLTDTQYF. CDR3 nucleotides: TGTGCCAGCAGTTTAGGGAGCGGGAGCCTCACAGATACGCAGTATTTT.

This rearrangement joins TRBV2 to TRBJ1-2; unclear D gene. From germline, CDR1 is SNHLY and CDR2 FYNNEI. V lost 5 bases, J lost 7 bases, and 14 bases lay in between. This CDR3 is built from 13 residues. CDR3 sequence reads: CASSPGAESGYTF. The CDR3 bases are TGTGCCAGCAGTCCTGGTGCGGAGTCTGGCTACACCTTC.

The chain links TRBV7-2 to TRBJ1-2; D gene unclear. V was trimmed by 5 bases and J by 4 bases, leaving 14 bases between them. The CDR3 length is 14 residues. Germline values: CDR1 SGHTA, CDR2 FQGNSA. DNA of the CDR3: TGTGCCAGCAGCCCGATGAGGGATATCTATGGCTACACCTTC. Its translation: CASSPMRDIYGYTF.

About this clonotype: A junction end diverges from the germline sequence, so it may reflect a read error. This chain connects TRBV25-1 to TRBJ2-5, with no clear D. The V gene's germline CDR1 is MGHDK and CDR2 SYGVNS. This CDR3 has 15 residues. The CDR3, as DNA: TGTGCCAGCAGTGAATCTCTTGGGCTCCAGGAGACCAAGTACTTC. Its protein product is CASSESLGLQETKYF.

This clonotype has more than one count but fewer than ten. The chain employs TRBV28 and TRBJ2-5, with 8 bases lining up with TRBD1. Trimming removed 4 bases from V and 2 bases from J; junction bases left unmatched: 6. The CDR3 is made up of 15 amino acids. From germline, CDR1 is MDHEN and CDR2 SYDVKM. CDR3 sequence (DNA): TGTGCCAGCAGTTCACGCGGGACAGGACAAGAGACCCAGTACTTC. It encodes CASSSRGTGQETQYF. The complete variable domain, with remaining parts taken from reference TRBV28 and TRBJ2-5, reads DVKVTQSSRYLVKRTGEKVFLECVQDMDHENMFWYRQDPGLGLRLIYFSYDVKMKEKGDIPEGYSVSREKKERFSLILESASTNQTSMYLCASSSRGTGQETQYFGPGTRLLVL.

This chain joins TRBV18 and TRBJ1-1; tentatively, D is TRBD1 (6 bases). V was cut by 3 bases and J by 4 bases, with 15 bases left in between. Germline V gene sequence: CDR1 KGHSH, CDR2 LQKENI. This CDR3 has 15 amino acids. The CDR3 DNA reads as TGTGCCAGCTCACCCCTAAAGGGGGGGAGCACTGAAGCTTTCTTT. Protein product: CASSPLKGGSTEAFF.

The gene calls are TRBV6-2 or TRBV6-3 and TRBJ1-5, with D possibly TRBD1 on 6 matching bases. Trimming left V 5 bases short and J 4 bases short, with 18 bases between. Germline V gene lookup returns CDR1 MNHEY and CDR2 SVGEGT. The CDR3 is made up of 16 amino acids. As DNA, the CDR3 is TGTGCCAGCAGTGCCCACCGGGGGCAGTGGAATCAGCCCCAGCATTTT. Its protein product is CASSAHRGQWNQPQHF.

The chain couples TRBV6-5 to TRBJ2-1; D tentatively reads TRBD1 or TRBD2 (5 bases each). The V and J ends lost 1 base and 8 bases respectively, with 9 bases between them. The CDR3 spans 13 residues. The germline gives CDR1 MNHEY, CDR2 SVGAGI. The chain's CDR3 is CASSYWGLDEQFF. The CDR3 DNA is TGTGCCAGCAGTTACTGGGGGTTGGATGAGCAGTTCTTC.

The chain carries TRBV27 and TRBJ1-5, with TRBD1 matching 7 bases. The germline V gene encodes CDR1 MNHEY and CDR2 SMNVEV (reference sequence). J lost 4 bases, V lost 5 bases, and 2 bases had no gene match. The length of the CDR3 is 13 residues. The CDR3 loop reads CASSKGANQPQHF. The CDR3 DNA sequence: TGTGCCAGCAGTAAGGGGGCGAATCAGCCCCAGCATTTT.

The V and J genes are TRBV29-1 and TRBJ2-7; D unclear. Germline V gene sequence: CDR1 SQVTM, CDR2 ANQGSEA. V lost 4 bases to trimming and J lost 3 bases, with 10 bases between them. The CDR3 has 12 residues. In nucleotides, the CDR3 is TGCAGCGTTGGTTACAACTACTACGAGCAGTACTTC. It codes for CSVGYNYYEQYF.

The chain uses TRBV5-1 and TRBJ1-2, with 12 positions matching TRBD1. CDR3 size: 14 residues. The V segment lost 4 bases and the J segment 7 bases; nucleotides outside the gene matches: 5. Germline V lookup: CDR1 SGHRS, CDR2 YFSETQ. The CDR3 region is CASSGGTGGAGYTF. CDR3 sequence (DNA): TGCGCCAGCAGCGGCGGGACAGGGGGCGCTGGCTACACCTTC.

The sample holds a few counts of this clonotype. The chain combines TRBV7-6 with TRBJ1-5; TRBD1 aligns across 9 bases. V shed 5 bases, J shed 8 bases, and the junction held 7 bases outside the gene matches. The germline V gene has CDR1 SGHVS and CDR2 FNYEAQ. The length of the CDR3 is 14 residues. CDR3 loop: CASSPGTGTEPQHF. The CDR3 region has the DNA TGTGCCAGCAGCCCAGGGACAGGGACGGAGCCCCAGCATTTT.